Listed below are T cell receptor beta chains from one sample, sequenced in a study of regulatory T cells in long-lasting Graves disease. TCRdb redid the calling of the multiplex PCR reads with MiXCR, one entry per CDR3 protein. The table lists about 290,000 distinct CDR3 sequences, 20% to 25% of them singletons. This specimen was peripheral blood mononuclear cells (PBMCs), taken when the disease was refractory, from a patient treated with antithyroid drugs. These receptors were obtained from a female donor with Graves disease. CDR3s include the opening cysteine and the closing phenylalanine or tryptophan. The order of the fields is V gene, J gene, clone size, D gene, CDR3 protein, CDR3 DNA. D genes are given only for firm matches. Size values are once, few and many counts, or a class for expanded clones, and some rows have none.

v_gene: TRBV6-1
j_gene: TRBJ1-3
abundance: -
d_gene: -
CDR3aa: CASSRGGVIAGNTIYF
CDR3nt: TGTGCCAGCAGTCGCGGAGGTGTGATTGCTGGAAACACCATATATTTT

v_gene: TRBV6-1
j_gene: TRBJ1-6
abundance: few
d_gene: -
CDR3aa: CASSLPTGQDSPLHF
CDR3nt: TGTGCCAGCAGTCTACCCACGGGACAAGACTCACCCCTCCACTTT

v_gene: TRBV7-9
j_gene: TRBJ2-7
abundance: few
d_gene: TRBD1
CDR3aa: CASGTGGASYEQYF
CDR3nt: TGTGCCAGCGGGACAGGGGGAGCCTCCTACGAGCAGTACTTC

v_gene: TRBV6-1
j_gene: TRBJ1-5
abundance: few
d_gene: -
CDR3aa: CASSEPSAWEYSNQPQHF
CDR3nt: TGTGCCAGCAGTGAACCCAGCGCGTGGGAATATAGCAATCAGCCCCAGCATTTT

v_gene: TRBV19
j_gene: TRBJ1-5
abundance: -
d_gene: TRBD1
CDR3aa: CASSIRGTGDQPQHF
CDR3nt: TGTGCCAGTAGTATTCGAGGGACAGGGGATCAGCCCCAGCATTTT

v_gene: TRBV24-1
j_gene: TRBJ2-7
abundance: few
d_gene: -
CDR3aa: CATSAPDGSSYGQYF
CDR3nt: TGTGCCACCAGTGCCCCGGACGGGAGCTCCTACGGGCAGTACTTC

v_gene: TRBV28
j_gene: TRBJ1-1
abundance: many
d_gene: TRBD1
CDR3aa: CASSLYRTGEAFF
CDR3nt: TGTGCCAGCAGTTTATATCGGACAGGGGAAGCTTTCTTT

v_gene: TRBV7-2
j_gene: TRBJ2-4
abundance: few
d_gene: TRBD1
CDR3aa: CASSLKGGAPGNIQYF
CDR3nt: TGTGCCAGCAGCTTAAAAGGGGGCGCCCCGGGAAACATTCAGTACTTC

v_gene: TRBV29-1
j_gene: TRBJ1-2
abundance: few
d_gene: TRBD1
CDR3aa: CSAGVSDRGYGYTF
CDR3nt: TGCAGCGCGGGAGTTTCAGACAGGGGTTATGGCTACACCTTC

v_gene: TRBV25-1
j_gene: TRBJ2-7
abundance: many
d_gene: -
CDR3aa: CASSATGRVYEQYF
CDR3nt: TGTGCCAGCAGTGCGACGGGACGGGTCTACGAGCAGTACTTC

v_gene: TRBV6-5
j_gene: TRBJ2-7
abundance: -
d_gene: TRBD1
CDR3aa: CASSYSRGTGTYEQYF
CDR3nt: TGTGCCAGCAGTTACTCTCGGGGGACAGGTACCTACGAGCAGTACTTC

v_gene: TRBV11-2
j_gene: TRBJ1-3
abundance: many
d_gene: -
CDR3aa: CASSLRTPGNTIYF
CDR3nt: TGTGCCAGCAGCTTAAGGACCCCTGGAAACACCATATATTTT

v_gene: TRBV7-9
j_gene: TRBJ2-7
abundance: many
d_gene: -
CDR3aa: CASSLAGVLTYEQYF
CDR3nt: TGTGCCAGCAGCTTAGCGGGAGTGTTAACGTACGAGCAGTACTTC

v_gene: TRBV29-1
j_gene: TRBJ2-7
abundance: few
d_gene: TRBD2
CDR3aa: CSGTTSGYSEQYF
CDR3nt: TGCAGCGGTACTACTAGCGGGTACTCCGAGCAGTACTTC

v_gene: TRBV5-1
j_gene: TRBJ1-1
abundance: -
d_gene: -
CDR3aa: CASSLALGNTEAFF
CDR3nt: TGCGCCAGCAGCTTGGCCTTAGGGAACACTGAAGCTTTCTTT

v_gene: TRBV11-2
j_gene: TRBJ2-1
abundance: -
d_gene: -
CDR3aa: CASSLVGFGHEQFF
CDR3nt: TGTGCCAGCAGCTTAGTAGGGTTTGGCCATGAGCAGTTCTTC

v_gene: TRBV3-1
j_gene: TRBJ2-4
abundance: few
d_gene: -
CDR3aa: CASSQGRGGNIQYF
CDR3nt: TGTGCCAGCAGCCAGGGGAGGGGGGGAAACATTCAGTACTTC

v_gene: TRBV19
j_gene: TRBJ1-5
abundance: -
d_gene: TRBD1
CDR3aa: CATKGRTGSISNQPQHF
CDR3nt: TGTGCCACCAAGGGAAGGACAGGGAGTATAAGCAATCAGCCCCAGCATTTT

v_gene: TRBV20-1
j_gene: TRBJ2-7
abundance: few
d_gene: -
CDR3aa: CSARDPTGTYEQYF
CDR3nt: TGCAGTGCTAGAGACCCCACGGGAACCTACGAGCAGTACTTC

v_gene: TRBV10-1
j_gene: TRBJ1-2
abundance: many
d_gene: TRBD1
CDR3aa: CASLPKKITGGRGYTF
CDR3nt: TGCGCCAGCTTACCCAAAAAAATAACAGGGGGCAGGGGCTACACCTTC

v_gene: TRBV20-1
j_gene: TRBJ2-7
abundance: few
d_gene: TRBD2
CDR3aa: CSARDTSGYYEQYF
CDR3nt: TGCAGTGCTAGAGATACTAGCGGGTACTACGAGCAGTACTTC

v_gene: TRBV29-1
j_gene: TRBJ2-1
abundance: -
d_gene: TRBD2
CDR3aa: CSVGGSNEQFF
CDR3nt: TGCAGCGTTGGCGGGAGCAATGAGCAGTTCTTC

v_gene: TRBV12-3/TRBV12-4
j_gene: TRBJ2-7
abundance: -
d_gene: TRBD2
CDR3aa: CASSLGLAGGPYEQYF
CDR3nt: TGTGCCAGCAGTTTAGGTCTAGCGGGAGGGCCCTACGAGCAGTACTTC

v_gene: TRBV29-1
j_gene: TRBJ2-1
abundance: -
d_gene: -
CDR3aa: CSVVLLDRHNEQFF
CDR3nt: TGCAGCGTTGTGCTTCTGGACCGTCACAATGAGCAGTTCTTC

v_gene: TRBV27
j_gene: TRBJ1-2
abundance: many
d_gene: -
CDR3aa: CASSFRGSTNYGYTF
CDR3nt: TGTGCCAGCAGTTTTCGGGGGAGCACTAACTATGGCTACACCTTC

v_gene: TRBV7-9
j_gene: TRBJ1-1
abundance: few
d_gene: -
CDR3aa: CASSLGEGQRVAFF
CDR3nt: TGTGCCAGCAGCTTAGGGGAGGGTCAACGGGTAGCTTTCTTT

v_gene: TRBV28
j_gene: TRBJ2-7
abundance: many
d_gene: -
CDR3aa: CASSRRIRTYEQYF
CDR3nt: TGTGCCAGCAGTCGGAGGATCCGTACCTACGAGCAGTACTTC

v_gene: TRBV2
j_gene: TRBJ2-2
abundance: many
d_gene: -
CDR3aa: CASSEWSFGTGELFF
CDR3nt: TGTGCCAGCAGTGAATGGAGTTTCGGGACCGGGGAGCTGTTTTTT

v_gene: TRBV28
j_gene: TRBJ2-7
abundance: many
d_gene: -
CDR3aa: CASIDGTSYEQYF
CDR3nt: TGTGCCAGCATCGACGGGACCTCCTACGAGCAGTACTTC

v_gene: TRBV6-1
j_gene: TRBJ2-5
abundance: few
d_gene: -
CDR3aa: CASSVTETQYF
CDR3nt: TGTGCCAGCAGTGTAACAGAGACCCAGTACTTC

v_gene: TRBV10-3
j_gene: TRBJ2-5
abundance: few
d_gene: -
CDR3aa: CAIRSPGIETQYF
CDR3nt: TGTGCCATCCGATCTCCAGGGATAGAGACCCAGTACTTC

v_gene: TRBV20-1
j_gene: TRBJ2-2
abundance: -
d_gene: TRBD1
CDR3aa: CSAIDRGAGTGELFF
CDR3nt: TGCAGTGCTATCGACAGGGGCGCAGGAACCGGGGAGCTGTTTTTT

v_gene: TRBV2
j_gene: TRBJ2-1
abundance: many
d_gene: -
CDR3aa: CASSRRGDNEQFF
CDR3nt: TGTGCCAGCAGCCGTAGAGGGGACAATGAGCAGTTCTTC

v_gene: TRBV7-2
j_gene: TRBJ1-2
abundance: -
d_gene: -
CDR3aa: CASELLLGVYYGYTF
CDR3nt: TGTGCCAGCGAACTTCTCCTAGGAGTGTACTATGGCTACACCTTC

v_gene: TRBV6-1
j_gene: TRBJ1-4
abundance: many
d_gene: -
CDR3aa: CASSEGPGPQEKLFF
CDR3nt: TGTGCCAGCAGTGAAGGGCCGGGGCCTCAGGAAAAACTGTTTTTT

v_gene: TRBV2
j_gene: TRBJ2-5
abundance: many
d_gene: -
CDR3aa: CATLKTETQYF
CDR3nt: TGTGCTACTCTAAAGACAGAGACCCAGTACTTC

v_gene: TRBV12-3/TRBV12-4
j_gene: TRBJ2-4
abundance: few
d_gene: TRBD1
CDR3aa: CASSQDRDGSKNIQYF
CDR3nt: TGTGCCAGCAGTCAGGACAGGGATGGATCCAAAAACATTCAGTACTTC

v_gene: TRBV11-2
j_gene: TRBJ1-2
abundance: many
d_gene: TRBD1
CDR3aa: CASSKDRMGGNTF
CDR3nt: TGTGCCAGCAGCAAGGACAGGATGGGCGGGAACACCTTC

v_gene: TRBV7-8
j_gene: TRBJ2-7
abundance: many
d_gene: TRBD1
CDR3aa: CASSFLRDRATYEQYF
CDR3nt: TGTGCCAGCAGCTTTCTCCGGGACAGGGCCACCTACGAGCAGTACTTC

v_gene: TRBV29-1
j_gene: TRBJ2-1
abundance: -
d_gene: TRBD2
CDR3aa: CIATSGGAYNEQFF
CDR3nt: TGCATCGCTACTAGCGGGGGGGCCTACAATGAGCAGTTCTTC

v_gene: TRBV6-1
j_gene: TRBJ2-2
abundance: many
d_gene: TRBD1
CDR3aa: CASSTGGDTGELFF
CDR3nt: TGTGCCAGCAGTACAGGGGGCGACACCGGGGAGCTGTTTTTT

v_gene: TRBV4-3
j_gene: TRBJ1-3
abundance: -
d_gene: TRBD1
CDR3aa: CASSQEEQGRRNTIYF
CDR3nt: TGCGCCAGCAGCCAAGAGGAACAGGGGCGGAGAAACACCATATATTTT

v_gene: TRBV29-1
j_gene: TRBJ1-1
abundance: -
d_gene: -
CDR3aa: CSVPTGSTEAFF
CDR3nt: TGCAGCGTTCCTACAGGGAGTACTGAAGCTTTCTTT

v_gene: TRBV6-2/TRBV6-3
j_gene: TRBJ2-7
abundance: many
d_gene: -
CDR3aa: CASSPALAGQYF
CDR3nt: TGTGCCAGCAGTCCAGCCCTCGCCGGGCAGTACTTC

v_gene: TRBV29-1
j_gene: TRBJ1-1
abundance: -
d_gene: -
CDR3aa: CSVEGGRVKTEAFF
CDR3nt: TGCAGCGTTGAAGGGGGAAGGGTTAAGACTGAAGCTTTCTTT